This entry lists 28 T cell receptor beta chains sequenced from one sample in a study of shared clonotypes between healthy human individuals. Naive CD8 populations comprised CD45RO-negative cells positively selected for CCR7, excluding terminally differentiated effector memory CD45RA+ cells. Method: immunoSEQ multiplex PCR; TCRdb's copy keeps in-frame clones and lacks some. The data show millions of clones, approximately 95% seen once. Sequenced sample: naive CD8+ T cells sorted from blood. The receptor set was obtained from a man aged 18 to 35 in good health.

This chain connects TRBV6-5 to TRBJ2-5; 12 nucleotides line up with TRBD2. Losses at the gene ends were 2 bases for V and 5 bases for J; bases not matched to a gene: 6. CDR3 length: 16 residues. Germline V gene lookup returns CDR1 MNHEY and CDR2 SVGAGI. DNA of the CDR3: TGTGCCAGCAGTTACGGCGGACTAGCGGGGTTTGAGACCCAGTACTTC. This encodes CASSYGGLAGFETQYF.

The chain combines TRBV28 with TRBJ1-6, with no clear D. Germline assignment: CDR1 MDHEN and CDR2 SYDVKM. This CDR3 is built from 15 residues. V shed 3 bases and J shed 0 bases, with 6 bases lying between them. The CDR3 is CASSLAGSYNSPLHF. The CDR3 region has the DNA TGTGCCAGCAGTTTGGCGGGCTCCTATAATTCACCCCTCCACTTT.

The genes are TRBV19 and TRBJ2-1; D perhaps matches TRBD2 (6 bases). CDR1 and CDR2 (germline): LNHDA, SQIVND (reference sequence). Trimming shortened V by 3 bases and J by 6 bases, and 15 bases separated the two germline ends. The CDR3 has 15 amino acids. This chain's CDR3 is CASSIVDGGGNEQFF. The CDR3 DNA follows: TGTGCCAGTAGTATTGTCGACGGGGGTGGCAATGAGCAGTTCTTC. Together with reference TRBV19 and TRBJ2-1, the CDR3 gives the full variable domain: DGGITQSPKYLFRKEGQNVTLSCEQNLNHDAMYWYRQDPGQGLRLIYYSQIVNDFQKGDIAEGYSVSREKKESFPLTVTSAQKNPTAFYLCASSIVDGGGNEQFFGPGTRLTVL.

The rearrangement uses TRBV5-1 and TRBJ2-7; D gene ambiguous. V lost 0 bases, J lost 5 bases, and 9 bases lay in between. The CDR3 sequence is 13 residues long. Germline-derived CDR1 and CDR2 are SGHRS and YFSETQ. The CDR3 is CASSLVRGNEQYF. Written as DNA, the CDR3 is TGCGCCAGCAGCTTGGTTCGCGGAAACGAGCAGTACTTC.

This clone is a singleton in its sample. Here the CDR3 reads CASSFKRNLHEQYF. CDR3 sequence (DNA): TGTGCCAGCAGCTTTAAGCGGAACCTCCACGAGCAGTACTTC. J is TRBJ2-7 and V is TRBV11-2; D perhaps matches TRBD2 (5 bases). Trimming removed 3 bases at V and 5 bases at J, with 14 bases between. The CDR3 extends over 14 amino acids. CDR1 is SGHAT, CDR2 FQNNGV, per germline.

With regard to this clone: This specimen includes other DNA sequences encoding the same CDR3. The V call is TRBV5-4, the J call TRBJ2-7; the match to TRBD2 covers 14 bases. Germline lookup yields CDR1 SGHNT and CDR2 YYREEE (reference sequence). Trimming took 4 bases from V and 2 from J; bases not matched to a gene: 5. The CDR3 covers 16 residues. The DNA for the CDR3 is TGTGCCAGCAGCCTCGGACTAGCGGGAGGCCCCTACGAGCAGTACTTC. This encodes CASSLGLAGGPYEQYF.

The genes are TRBV7-9 and TRBJ2-7, with 12 bases lining up with TRBD2. V lost 4 bases to trimming and J lost 3 bases; unmatched junction nucleotides: 4. This CDR3 comprises 15 residues. Germline CDR1 reads SEHNR; CDR2 reads FQNEAQ (reference sequence). DNA of the CDR3: TGTGCCAGCAGCTACAGGACTAGCGGGGTCTACGAGCAGTACTTC. Amino acids: CASSYRTSGVYEQYF.

In regard to this clone: Other DNA sequences in this specimen translate into the identical CDR3. This chain links TRBV19 with TRBJ2-7; 9 bases are a match to TRBD1. The length of the CDR3 is 14 residues. J lost 1 base, V lost 5 bases, and 3 bases had no gene match. The germline gives CDR1 LNHDA, CDR2 SQIVND (reference sequence). The chain's CDR3 is CASSPGTGSYEQYF. Written as DNA, the CDR3 is TGTGCCAGTAGTCCAGGGACAGGGTCCTACGAGCAGTACTTC.

The CDR3 coding sequence is TGTGCCAGCAGCTCATCAGGGTCTTCGTACGAGCAGTACTTC. As protein: CASSSSGSSYEQYF. The chain is built from TRBV7-9 and TRBJ2-7; D may be TRBD1 (5 bases). V lost 4 bases to trimming and J lost 4 bases, with 14 bases between them. This CDR3 has 14 residues. Germline CDR1 reads SEHNR; CDR2 reads FQNEAQ (reference sequence).

The V and J genes are TRBV7-2 and TRBJ2-3; D may be TRBD2 (5 bases). V lost 5 bases, J lost 0 bases, and 12 bases lay in between. This CDR3 region has 15 residues. CDR1 and CDR2 (germline): SGHTA, FQGNSA. The CDR3 sequence: CASSPEAGSTDTQYF. DNA of the CDR3: TGTGCCAGCAGCCCCGAGGCGGGTAGCACAGATACGCAGTATTTT.

The V gene is TRBV18, the J gene TRBJ2-1; 12 nucleotides line up with TRBD2. V was clipped by 3 bases and J by 0 bases; unmatched bases: 6. CDR1 and CDR2 (germline): KGHSH, LQKENI. The CDR3 sequence is 18 residues long. This chain's CDR3 is CASSPGLAGASSYNEQFF. The CDR3, as DNA: TGTGCCAGCTCACCGGGACTAGCGGGCGCGAGCTCCTACAATGAGCAGTTCTTC.

The chain employs TRBV27 and TRBJ2-2; 7 bases are shared with TRBD1. V shed 3 bases, J shed 7 bases, and the junction held 11 bases outside the gene matches. Germline lookup yields CDR1 MNHEY and CDR2 SMNVEV (reference sequence). This CDR3 comprises 16 residues. This CDR3 reads CASSFIRGPLGGELFF. The DNA for the CDR3 is TGTGCCAGCAGTTTTATAAGGGGGCCCCTCGGCGGGGAGCTGTTTTTT.

The genes are TRBV7-9 and TRBJ2-5, with D possibly being TRBD2 (6 bases). Trimming cost V 7 bases and J 1 base, with 16 bases left between them. CDR1 is SEHNR, CDR2 FQNEAQ, per germline (reference sequence). This CDR3 has 15 residues. The chain's CDR3 is CASTQRGGSQETQYF. CDR3 nucleotide sequence: TGTGCCAGCACCCAAAGGGGAGGCAGCCAAGAGACCCAGTACTTC. The entire variable domain, with the rest obtained from reference TRBV7-9 and TRBJ2-5, is as follows: DTGVSQNPRHKITKRGQNVTFRCDPISEHNRLYWYRQTLGQGPEFLTYFQNEAQLEKSRLLSDRFSAERPKGSFSTLEIQRTEQGDSAMYLCASTQRGGSQETQYFGPGTRLLVL.

In this sample, this clone turned up once. The chain recombines TRBV29-1 with TRBJ2-5, with a tentative D call TRBD2 (5 bases). Germline CDR1 and CDR2: SQVTM and ANQGSEA. Trimming shortened V by 7 bases and J by 5 bases, and 17 bases separated the two germline ends. The CDR3 runs to 13 residues. CDR3 sequence (DNA): TGCAGCGCCTACCGGGAAAGTGGGGAGACCCAGTACTTC. It encodes CSAYRESGETQYF.

About this clone itself: Other nucleotide sequences in the sample specify the same CDR3. The V and J genes are TRBV4-1 and TRBJ2-7, with D uncertain. The CDR3 loop spans 13 amino acids. Looked up from germline, CDR1 is MGHRA and CDR2 is YSYEKL. V lost 1 base and J lost 6, with 10 bases in between. The CDR3 sequence: CASSQGGVGEQYF. CDR3 DNA sequence: TGCGCCAGCAGCCAAGGTGGAGTCGGCGAGCAGTACTTC.

Written as DNA, the CDR3 is TGTGCCAGCAGCTTGGGAGATAGCGGGGGTCAAGAGACCCAGTACTTC. Amino acids: CASSLGDSGGQETQYF. The chain joins TRBV5-4 to TRBJ2-5, with TRBD2 identical over 9 bases. From germline, CDR1 is SGHNT and CDR2 YYREEE (reference sequence). V trimming: 0 bases; J trimming: 2 bases; junction bases outside the gene matches: 5. The CDR3 has 16 amino acids.

The table lists this clone with a count of one. This chain joins TRBV7-6 and TRBJ2-2; no reliable D call. V shed 3 bases and J shed 6 bases, with 5 bases lying between them. The CDR3 contains 12 residues. Looked up from germline, CDR1 is SGHVS and CDR2 is FNYEAQ. The CDR3 is CASSFISGELFF. In DNA, the CDR3 is TGTGCCAGCAGCTTTATCTCCGGGGAGCTGTTTTTT.

V gene TRBV5-1 combines with J gene TRBJ2-3; the D is unclear. Between the trimmed V and J ends, which lost 4 bases and 1 base, there was a span of 10 bases. This CDR3 is built from 14 residues. Germline CDR1 SGHRS, CDR2 YFSETQ. Here the CDR3 reads CASSGMGGTDTQYF. DNA of the CDR3: TGCGCCAGCAGCGGGATGGGCGGCACAGATACGCAGTATTTT.

The genes are TRBV6-1 and TRBJ2-1, with 7 bases aligning to TRBD2. The germline V gene encodes CDR1 MNHNS and CDR2 SASEGT. Losses at the gene ends were 3 bases for V and 7 bases for J; bases not matched to a gene: 9. This CDR3 comprises 15 residues. CDR3 in DNA: TGTGCCAGCAGTGATATCGGCGGGGGTACTAATGAGCAGTTCTTC. It encodes CASSDIGGGTNEQFF.

This clone appeared a single time. The CDR3 protein is CAWSGGGGHQPQHF. The CDR3 bases are TGTGCCTGGAGTGGGGGGGGCGGTCATCAGCCCCAGCATTTT. The rearrangement uses TRBV30 and TRBJ1-5; weak D call: TRBD1 (6 bases). This CDR3 is 14 amino acids long. Germline loops: CDR1 GTSNPN, CDR2 SVGIG (reference sequence). V was shortened by 1 base and J by 5 bases, with 12 bases between the two germline ends. The full variable domain, its missing parts supplied by reference TRBV30 and TRBJ1-5, is SQTIHQWPATLVQPVGSPLSLECTVEGTSNPNLYWYRQAAGRGLQLLFYSVGIGQISSEVPQNLSASRPQDRQFILSSKKLLLSDSGFYLCAWSGGGGHQPQHFGDGTRLSIL.

This chain links TRBV5-6 with TRBJ1-2, with D unresolved. The V gene lost 0 bases and the J gene lost 3 bases, with 6 bases spanning the gap. CDR3 size: 13 residues. Germline V gene lookup returns CDR1 SGHDT and CDR2 YYEEEE. The CDR3 is CASSLGAYYGYTF. CDR3 in DNA: TGTGCCAGCAGCTTGGGGGCCTACTATGGCTACACCTTC.

The rearrangement joins TRBV7-9 to TRBJ1-2; no reliable D call. The CDR3 is made up of 11 amino acids. Trimming shortened V by 9 bases and J by 3 bases, and 8 bases separated the two germline ends. Germline V gene lookup returns CDR1 SEHNR and CDR2 FQNEAQ (reference sequence). The CDR3 sequence: CARKIHYGYTF. CDR3 nucleotides: TGTGCCAGGAAGATACACTATGGCTACACCTTC.

The V and J genes are TRBV28 and TRBJ1-4; D remains ambiguous. CDR3 length equals 15 residues. The germline V gene has CDR1 MDHEN and CDR2 SYDVKM. With 3 bases removed from V and 2 bases from J, the gap between germline ends came to 10 bases. The CDR3 DNA sequence: TGTGCCAGCAGTTTGGTAGGCTGGACTAATGAAAAACTGTTTTTT. Translating it yields CASSLVGWTNEKLFF.

The chain couples TRBV2 to TRBJ1-2; D gene ambiguous. V was pared by 8 bases and J by 3 bases, with 13 bases between. The CDR3 runs 13 residues. Germline V lookup: CDR1 SNHLY, CDR2 FYNNEI. Here the CDR3 DNA reads TGTGCCAGCGTCACGGGGAACTACTATGGCTACACCTTC. Translated, it gives CASVTGNYYGYTF.

This chain links TRBV4-1 with TRBJ2-7; D is unresolved. CDR3 length equals 16 residues. The germline CDR1 and CDR2 sequences are MGHRA and YSYEKL. The V end lost 0 bases, the J end lost 2 bases, and 14 bases lay between the germline ends. The DNA of the CDR3 is TGCGCCAGCAGCCAAGATCTGGTCGGCTATACCTACGAGCAGTACTTC. It is translated as CASSQDLVGYTYEQYF.

This chain uses TRBV5-6 with TRBJ2-1; maybe TRBD1 (6 bases). The germline gives CDR1 SGHDT, CDR2 YYEEEE. The CDR3 contains 16 residues. Trimming stripped 0 bases from V and 7 bases from J, with 17 bases between. The CDR3 DNA reads TGTGCCAGCAGCTTGGTTGGGCAGGGGATCGGTAATGAGCAGTTCTTC. Translation gives CASSLVGQGIGNEQFF.

The rearrangement joins TRBV7-9 to TRBJ2-2; D is uncertain. Germline CDR1 is SEHNR and CDR2 is FQNEAQ (reference sequence). V gave up 1 base and J gave up 0 bases, with 6 bases separating them. This CDR3 contains 15 residues. The CDR3 DNA sequence: TGTGCCAGCAGCTTAGAAATGGCGAACACCGGGGAGCTGTTTTTT. As protein: CASSLEMANTGELFF. Using reference TRBV7-9 and TRBJ2-2 for the parts outside the CDR3, the full variable domain is DTGVSQNPRHKITKRGQNVTFRCDPISEHNRLYWYRQTLGQGPEFLTYFQNEAQLEKSRLLSDRFSAERPKGSFSTLEIQRTEQGDSAMYLCASSLEMANTGELFFGEGSRLTVL.

In this sample, this clone turned up once. This chain joins TRBV5-6 and TRBJ2-7; D gene uncertain. Between the trimmed V and J ends, which lost 1 base and 1 base, there was a span of 9 bases. Germline CDR1 is SGHDT and CDR2 is YYEEEE. This CDR3 has 14 amino acids. CDR3 in amino acids: CASSLSHSSYEQYF. CDR3 bases: TGTGCCAGCAGCTTGTCGCACAGTTCCTACGAGCAGTACTTC.